Each of the 31 T cell receptor beta chains below was sequenced from the same sample in a study of T cell responses to AZD1222 COVID-19 vaccine. Generated by immunoSEQ multiplex PCR, the TCRdb table keeps only in-frame clones and is missing some. In the table there are 100,000 to 150,000 clones, 70% to 90% of which are singletons. The sequencing here drew on peripheral blood, taken on day 0 of AZD1222 vaccination. The receptors were sampled from an adult in good health.

The V call is TRBV6-5, the J call TRBJ2-1, with D perhaps matching TRBD1 (5 bases). Germline CDR1 is MNHEY and CDR2 is SVGAGI. CDR3 length equals 13 residues. Trimming left V 9 bases short and J 4 bases short, with 13 bases between. The CDR3 region is CASQWGRYNEQFF. The DNA for the CDR3 is TGTGCCAGTCAGTGGGGCAGGTACAATGAGCAGTTCTTC.

V is TRBV28 and J is TRBJ2-5, with 12 bases that match TRBD1. V dropped 3 bases and J dropped 5; count of bases not matched to a gene: 7. The germline V gene encodes CDR1 MDHEN and CDR2 SYDVKM. The CDR3 totals 16 residues. The CDR3 reads CASSFLGTGGTETQYF. CDR3 DNA sequence: TGTGCCAGCAGTTTTCTCGGGACAGGGGGCACGGAGACCCAGTACTTC.

V gene TRBV7-6 combines with J gene TRBJ2-7, with D possibly being TRBD1 or TRBD2 (5 bases each). This CDR3 spans 14 amino acids. CDR1 is SGHVS, CDR2 FNYEAQ, per germline. The ends were cut back, 5 bases at V and 4 bases at J, with 15 bases in the middle. The CDR3 here is CASSTSGSGYEQYF. The CDR3 DNA follows: TGTGCCAGCAGCACCTCAGGGTCGGGGTACGAGCAGTACTTC.

The chain combines TRBV9 with TRBJ2-7; D unclear. The V gene's germline CDR1 is SGDLS and CDR2 YYNGEE. Trimming cost V 5 bases and J 0 bases, with 6 bases left between them. The length of the CDR3 is 12 residues. CDR3 residues: CASSPGSYEQYF. The CDR3 DNA reads as TGTGCCAGCAGTCCCGGCTCCTACGAGCAGTACTTC.

A few counts support this clone. J is TRBJ2-7 and V is TRBV28; D unresolved. V lost 6 bases and J lost 7, with 7 bases in between. The CDR3 totals 10 residues. CDR1 MDHEN and CDR2 SYDVKM come from the germline V gene. CDR3 coding DNA: TGTGCCAGCAGCTCGTGGGAGCAGTACTTC. It translates to CASSSWEQYF.

This chain joins TRBV6-5 and TRBJ1-2; perhaps TRBD1 as D (5 bases). The CDR3 loop spans 16 amino acids. Germline V gives CDR1 MNHEY, CDR2 SVGAGI. With 0 bases removed from V and 5 bases from J, the gap between germline ends came to 16 bases. The CDR3: CASSYSHSGGGYGYTF. Here the CDR3 DNA reads TGTGCCAGCAGTTACTCCCATTCCGGGGGTGGGTATGGCTACACCTTC.

The chain uses TRBV21-1 and TRBJ2-4; no DNA check was done on the table's D call, TRBD2. TRBV21-1 is given as a pseudogene. There are 16 residues in the CDR3. CDR3 residues: CASSPAVTIAKNIQYF. CDR3 nucleotides: TGTGCCAGCAGCCCTGCGGTGACCATAGCCAAAAACATTCAGTACTTC.

The chain has TRBV29-1 and TRBJ2-7, with 9 bases aligning to TRBD2. Germline CDR1 and CDR2: SQVTM and ANQGSEA. This CDR3 comprises 15 residues. The trim removed 4 bases at V and 7 bases at J, leaving 14 bases unmatched. The CDR3 DNA reads as TGCAGCGTTGCGACTCGGCTAGCGGGATCGGGGGAGCAGTACTTC. Protein product: CSVATRLAGSGEQYF.

The sample holds a few counts of this clone. This chain connects TRBV29-1 to TRBJ2-1; 14 positions agree with TRBD2. Germline CDR1 reads SQVTM; CDR2 reads ANQGSEA. The trim removed 6 bases at V and 0 bases at J, leaving 16 bases unmatched. The CDR3 has 20 amino acids. The CDR3: CSVGRGGLAGGPYSYNEQFF. The CDR3 DNA reads TGCAGCGTCGGGAGGGGCGGACTAGCGGGAGGTCCCTACTCCTACAATGAGCAGTTCTTC.

This rearrangement joins TRBV19 to TRBJ2-1; a possible D gene is TRBD1 (5 bases). V lost 3 bases and J lost 8, with 14 bases in between. Germline CDR1 is LNHDA and CDR2 is SQIVND (reference sequence). CDR3 size: 14 residues. CDR3 in amino acids: CASSIKRRGDEQFF. The CDR3 DNA follows: TGTGCCAGTAGTATTAAGAGAAGGGGCGATGAGCAGTTCTTC.

The chain uses TRBV11-2 and TRBJ2-7; TRBD2 might be the D (8 bases). Germline CDR1 is SGHAT and CDR2 is FQNNGV. The V end lost 1 base, the J end lost 3 bases, and 22 bases lay between the germline ends. The CDR3 is 18 amino acids. The CDR3 here is CASSLGGGATGGYYEQYF. CDR3 DNA sequence: TGTGCCAGCAGCTTAGGAGGGGGCGCGACGGGAGGGTACTACGAGCAGTACTTC.

The rearrangement joins TRBV19 to TRBJ1-1; weak D call: TRBD1 (6 bases). V lost 3 bases and J lost 1, with 9 bases in between. CDR1 and CDR2 from the germline V gene are LNHDA and SQIVND (reference sequence). This CDR3 comprises 14 residues. CDR3 DNA sequence: TGTGCCAGTAGTATTGGGGGCAGGAACACTGAAGCTTTCTTT. It yields the protein CASSIGGRNTEAFF.

This clone has just one count. DNA for the CDR3: TGTGCCAGCAGCTCTCCGCTGGGGGAGCGGACCACGGGGGAGCAGTACTTC. Encoded protein: CASSSPLGERTTGEQYF. The chain couples TRBV13 to TRBJ2-7, with D possibly called TRBD1 or TRBD2 (5 bases each). Trimming cost V 4 bases and J 7 bases, with 26 bases left between them. Germline loops: CDR1 PRHDT, CDR2 FYEKMQ (reference sequence). The CDR3 is 17 amino acids.

The V and J genes are TRBV4-3 and TRBJ1-1; D remains ambiguous. Trimming took 1 base from V and 1 from J, leaving 13 bases between them. Germline V lookup: CDR1 LGHNA, CDR2 YSLEER. This CDR3 is built from 16 residues. CDR3 coding DNA: TGCGCCAGCAGCCAAGTGTATAGGGCCTCGAACACTGAAGCTTTCTTT. It is translated as CASSQVYRASNTEAFF.

V gene TRBV6-2 or TRBV6-3 combines with J gene TRBJ2-7; weak D call: TRBD1 (7 bases). The CDR3 is 11 residues long. Germline V gene sequence: CDR1 MNHEY, CDR2 SVGEGT. V was trimmed by 6 bases and J by 6 bases, leaving 9 bases between them. The CDR3 DNA is TGTGCCAGCAGCCAGGGGGGCGAGCAGTACTTC. Translating it yields CASSQGGEQYF.

This clone has just a few counts. The V and J genes are TRBV15 and TRBJ2-7; 8 nucleotides line up with TRBD2. The trim removed 3 bases at V and 2 bases at J, leaving 6 bases unmatched. Germline V gene sequence: CDR1 LNHNV, CDR2 YYDKDF (reference sequence). This CDR3 has 15 amino acids. CDR3 nucleotide sequence: TGTGCCACCAGCAGGCCCCGGGGGGGTCCCTACGAGCAGTACTTC. Its protein product is CATSRPRGGPYEQYF. Drawing the rest from reference TRBV15 and TRBJ2-7, the complete variable domain is DAMVIQNPRYQVTQFGKPVTLSCSQTLNHNVMYWYQQKSSQAPKLLFHYYDKDFNNEADTPDNFQSRRPNTSFCFLDIRSPGLGDTAMYLCATSRPRGGPYEQYFGPGTRLTVT.

This sequence joins TRBV6-5 and TRBJ2-3; TRBD2 matches at 14 bases. The CDR3 has 15 amino acids. The V and J ends lost 6 bases and 5 bases, in that order; junction bases with no gene match: 4. From germline, CDR1 is MNHEY and CDR2 SVGAGI. For the CDR3, the DNA is TGTGCCAGCAGGGGACTAGCGGGAGTCGGAGATACGCAGTATTTT. Translating gives CASRGLAGVGDTQYF.

CDR3 loop: CAWSAGQTYEQYF. The CDR3 DNA sequence: TGTGCCTGGAGTGCGGGACAGACCTACGAGCAGTACTTC. The gene calls are TRBV30 and TRBJ2-7; 7 bases are a match to TRBD1. With 1 base clipped from V and 2 bases from J, the junction kept 2 bases outside the gene matches. The germline V gene encodes CDR1 GTSNPN and CDR2 SVGIG (reference sequence). The CDR3 covers 13 residues.

The chain employs TRBV7-6 and TRBJ1-6; the D is unclear. CDR1 is SGHVS, CDR2 FNYEAQ, per germline. The CDR3 length is 13 residues. Trimming removed 0 bases at V and 9 bases at J, with 6 bases between. The CDR3 DNA reads as TGTGCCAGCAGCTTAGCTCGAGGTTCACCCCTCCACTTT. Protein product: CASSLARGSPLHF.

The chain couples TRBV5-4 to TRBJ1-1, with 7 positions matching TRBD1. Trimming at V came to 4 bases and at J to 6 bases, leaving 6 bases not matched to a gene. Germline CDR1 is SGHNT and CDR2 is YYREEE (reference sequence). The CDR3 runs 13 residues. The DNA for the CDR3 is TGTGCCAGCAGCGGGGACAGTTTCCCTGAAGCTTTCTTT. It is translated as CASSGDSFPEAFF.

This clone was seen only a few times. The genes are TRBV24-1 and TRBJ2-1; D is possibly TRBD1 or TRBD2 (6 bases each). Germline CDR1 KGHDR, CDR2 SFDVKD. Trimming took off 1 base at V and 10 bases at J, with 13 bases between the two ends. The CDR3 is 14 residues long. As DNA, the CDR3 is TGTGCCACCAGTGATTTTCCCGGGGGCCTCGAGCAGTTCTTC. Protein: CATSDFPGGLEQFF.

This clone has more than one count but fewer than ten. The chain links TRBV9 to TRBJ2-2; unclear D gene. This CDR3 is 17 amino acids long. The V gene's germline CDR1 is SGDLS and CDR2 YYNGEE. V dropped 3 bases and J dropped 1 base, with 16 bases sitting between them. This CDR3 is CASSAGMSRLNTGELFF. The CDR3, as DNA: TGTGCCAGCAGCGCCGGTATGTCTCGGTTGAACACCGGGGAGCTGTTTTTT.

The chain employs TRBV19 and TRBJ1-4; 10 nucleotides align to TRBD1. This CDR3 region has 15 residues. CDR1 and CDR2 (germline): LNHDA, SQIVND (reference sequence). V lost 4 bases, J lost 7 bases, and 6 bases stayed unmatched. The CDR3 bases are TGTGCCAGTAGTACCCGGGACAGGGGCGGTGAAAAACTGTTTTTT. It codes for CASSTRDRGGEKLFF. Complete variable domain (other parts from reference TRBV19 and TRBJ1-4): DGGITQSPKYLFRKEGQNVTLSCEQNLNHDAMYWYRQDPGQGLRLIYYSQIVNDFQKGDIAEGYSVSREKKESFPLTVTSAQKNPTAFYLCASSTRDRGGEKLFFGSGTQLSVL.

The V gene is TRBV5-4, the J gene TRBJ2-2, with 9 bases lining up with TRBD2. There are 16 residues in the CDR3. The germline V gene has CDR1 SGHNT and CDR2 YYREEE (reference sequence). V was pared by 4 bases and J by 3 bases, with 7 bases of the junction left unmatched. The DNA for the CDR3 is TGTGCCAGCAGCCCCAAGGCTAGCGGGGACACCGGGGAGCTGTTTTTT. Residues: CASSPKASGDTGELFF.

The chain has TRBV12-3 or TRBV12-4 and TRBJ2-7; D gene uncertain. V lost 2 bases and J lost 5, with 10 bases in between. The CDR3 loop spans 13 amino acids. CDR3 bases: TGTGCCAGCAGTTTAAGGTTCTGGGACGAGCAGTACTTC. It codes for CASSLRFWDEQYF.

Here the CDR3 reads CALGRGDVETQYF. CDR3 DNA sequence: TGCGCACTCGGGAGGGGAGATGTAGAGACCCAGTACTTC. The chain links TRBV5-1 to TRBJ2-5; 8 bases agree with TRBD2. CDR1 and CDR2 from the germline V gene are SGHRS and YFSETQ. The length of the CDR3 is 13 residues. The complete variable domain, with remaining parts taken from reference TRBV5-1 and TRBJ2-5, reads KAGVTQTPRYLIKTRGQQVTLSCSPISGHRSVSWYQQTPGQGLQFLFEYFSETQRNKGNFPGRFSGRQFSNSRSEMNVSTLELGDSALYLCALGRGDVETQYFGPGTRLLVL.

The rearrangement uses TRBV27 and TRBJ1-1, with D maybe TRBD1 (5 bases). The V gene lost 10 bases and the J gene lost 10 bases, with 25 bases spanning the gap. The CDR3 totals 14 residues. Germline CDR1 is MNHEY and CDR2 is SMNVEV (reference sequence). This CDR3 is CATQLQQGRLGAFF. For the CDR3, the DNA is TGTGCCACTCAGTTACAGCAGGGAAGGCTTGGAGCTTTCTTT.

The chain is built from TRBV18 and TRBJ2-1; 9 bases align to TRBD2. J lost 0 bases, V lost 4 bases, and 7 bases had no gene match. This CDR3 region has 17 residues. Germline V gene lookup returns CDR1 KGHSH and CDR2 LQKENI. The CDR3 reads CASSLPSGKSSYNEQFF. The CDR3 region has the DNA TGTGCCAGCTCACTTCCTAGCGGGAAGAGCTCCTACAATGAGCAGTTCTTC.

This clone was detected once. The chain uses TRBV5-8 and TRBJ1-2, with TRBD1 identical over 7 bases. Germline-derived CDR1 and CDR2 are SGHTS and YDEGEE. There are 15 residues in the CDR3. Losses at the gene ends were 2 bases for V and 4 bases for J; bases not matched to a gene: 8. CDR3 DNA sequence: TGTGCCAGCAGCTTACTTTCGACAGGGACCTATGGCTACACCTTC. It specifies CASSLLSTGTYGYTF.

The chain has TRBV19 and TRBJ2-7; 10 positions agree with TRBD2. The CDR3 contains 15 residues. V shed 2 bases and J 1 base; nucleotides not matched to a gene: 2. From germline, CDR1 is LNHDA and CDR2 SQIVND (reference sequence). CDR3 loop: CASSITSGTSYEQYF. The CDR3 DNA is TGTGCCAGTAGTATAACTAGCGGGACTTCCTACGAGCAGTACTTC.

This clone was found once. The CDR3 protein is CLTRDRSYEQYF. DNA for the CDR3: TGTCTAACCCGGGACAGGTCGTACGAGCAGTACTTC. This rearrangement joins TRBV6-5 to TRBJ2-7, with TRBD1 matching 8 bases. Germline CDR1 MNHEY, CDR2 SVGAGI. The CDR3 has 12 residues.